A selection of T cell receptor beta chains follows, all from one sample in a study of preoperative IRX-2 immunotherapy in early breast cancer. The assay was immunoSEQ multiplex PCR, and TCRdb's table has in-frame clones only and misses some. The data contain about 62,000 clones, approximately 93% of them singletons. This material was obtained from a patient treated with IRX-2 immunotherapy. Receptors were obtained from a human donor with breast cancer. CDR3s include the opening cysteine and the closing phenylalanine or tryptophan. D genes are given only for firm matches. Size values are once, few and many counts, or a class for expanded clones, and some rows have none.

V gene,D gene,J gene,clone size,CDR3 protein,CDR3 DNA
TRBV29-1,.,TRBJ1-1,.,CSVAGPGIGNTEAFF,TGCAGCGTTGCTGGGCCAGGGATCGGAAACACTGAAGCTTTCTTT
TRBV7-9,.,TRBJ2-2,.,CASSPKAGELFF,TGTGCCAGCAGCCCCAAGGCCGGGGAGCTGTTTTTT
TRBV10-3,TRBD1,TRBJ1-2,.,CAISEAGQGAGRGYTF,TGTGCCATCAGTGAGGCGGGACAGGGGGCTGGTCGTGGCTACACCTTC
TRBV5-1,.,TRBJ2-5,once,CASSPRLLQETQYF,TGCGCCAGCAGCCCTAGACTACTGCAAGAGACCCAGTACTTC
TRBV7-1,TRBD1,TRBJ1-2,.,CASSLRQGVYGYTF,TGTGCCAGCAGCTTACGGCAGGGGGTCTATGGCTACACCTTC
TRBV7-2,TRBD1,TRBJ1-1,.,CASSPQVKTGGLNTEAFF,TGTGCCAGCAGCCCCCAGGTGAAGACAGGGGGCCTGAACACTGAAGCTTTCTTT
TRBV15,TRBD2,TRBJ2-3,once,CATRLAGGPDTQYF,TGTGCCACACGACTAGCGGGGGGGCCAGATACGCAGTATTTT
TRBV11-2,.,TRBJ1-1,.,CASSLTWNTEAFF,TGTGCCAGCAGCTTAACGTGGAACACTGAAGCTTTCTTT
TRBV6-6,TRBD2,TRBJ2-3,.,CAGSFSGGAGADTQYF,TGTGCCGGCAGTTTTAGCGGGGGGGCAGGGGCAGATACGCAGTATTTT
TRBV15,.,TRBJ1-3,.,CATSRVGVSNTIYF,TGTGCCACCAGCAGAGTCGGGGTTTCAAACACCATATATTTT
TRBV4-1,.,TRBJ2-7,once,CASSQDDRKGQYF,TGCGCCAGCAGCCAAGATGATCGGAAGGGGCAGTACTTC
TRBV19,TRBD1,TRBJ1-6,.,CATGQGASPLHF,TGTGCCACCGGGCAGGGGGCGTCACCCCTCCACTTT
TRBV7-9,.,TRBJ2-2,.,CASSPGLLNTGELFF,TGTGCCAGCAGCCCGGGACTCCTGAACACCGGGGAGCTGTTTTTT
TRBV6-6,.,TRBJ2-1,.,CASSLGDYEQFF,TGTGCCAGCAGTTTAGGGGATTATGAGCAGTTCTTC